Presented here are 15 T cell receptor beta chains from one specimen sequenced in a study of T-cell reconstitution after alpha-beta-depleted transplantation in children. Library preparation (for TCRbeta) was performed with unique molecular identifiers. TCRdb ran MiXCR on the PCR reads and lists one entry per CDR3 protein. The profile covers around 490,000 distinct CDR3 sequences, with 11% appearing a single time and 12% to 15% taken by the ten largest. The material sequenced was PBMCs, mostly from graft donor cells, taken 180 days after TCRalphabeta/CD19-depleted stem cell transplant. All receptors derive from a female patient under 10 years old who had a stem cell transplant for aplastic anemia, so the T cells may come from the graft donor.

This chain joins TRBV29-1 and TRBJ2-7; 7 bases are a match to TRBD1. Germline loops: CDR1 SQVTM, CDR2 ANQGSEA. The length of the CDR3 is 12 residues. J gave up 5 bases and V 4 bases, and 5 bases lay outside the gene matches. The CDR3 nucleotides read TGCAGCGTTGGACAGGGACGGCACGAGCAGTACTTC. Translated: CSVGQGRHEQYF.

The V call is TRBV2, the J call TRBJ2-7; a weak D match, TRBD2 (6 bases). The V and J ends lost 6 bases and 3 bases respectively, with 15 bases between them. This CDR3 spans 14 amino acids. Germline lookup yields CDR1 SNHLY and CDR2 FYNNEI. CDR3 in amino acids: CASSRWQGGYEQYV. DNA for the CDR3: TGTGCCAGCAGCCGGTGGCAGGGAGGCTACGAGCAGTACGTC.

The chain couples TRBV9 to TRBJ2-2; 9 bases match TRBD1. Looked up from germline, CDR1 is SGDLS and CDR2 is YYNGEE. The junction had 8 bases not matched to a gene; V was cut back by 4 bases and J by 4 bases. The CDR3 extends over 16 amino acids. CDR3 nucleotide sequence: TGTGCCAGCAGCCCTGGACGGACAGGGGCCACCGGGGAGCTGTTTTTT. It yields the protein CASSPGRTGATGELFF. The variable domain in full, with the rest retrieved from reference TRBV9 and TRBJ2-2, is DSGVTQTPKHLITATGQRVTLRCSPRSGDLSVYWYQQSLDQGLQFLIQYYNGEERAKGNILERFSAQQFPDLHSELNLSSLELGDSALYFCASSPGRTGATGELFFGEGSRLTVL.

CDR3 in amino acids: CASSLAATSVVETQYF. CDR3 sequence (DNA): TGTGCCAGCAGCTTAGCTGCGACTAGCGTTGTAGAGACCCAGTACTTC. The chain recombines TRBV7-2 with TRBJ2-5; TRBD2 aligns across 8 bases. Per germline, CDR1 SGHTA and CDR2 FQGNSA. V was clipped by 0 bases and J by 4 bases; unmatched bases: 7. The CDR3 has 16 residues.

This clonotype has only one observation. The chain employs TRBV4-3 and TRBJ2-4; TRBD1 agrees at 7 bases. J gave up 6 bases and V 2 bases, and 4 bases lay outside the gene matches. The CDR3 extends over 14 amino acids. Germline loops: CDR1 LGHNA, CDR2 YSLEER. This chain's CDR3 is CASSQQGVRNIQYF. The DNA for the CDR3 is TGCGCCAGCAGCCAACAGGGGGTGAGAAACATTCAGTACTTC.

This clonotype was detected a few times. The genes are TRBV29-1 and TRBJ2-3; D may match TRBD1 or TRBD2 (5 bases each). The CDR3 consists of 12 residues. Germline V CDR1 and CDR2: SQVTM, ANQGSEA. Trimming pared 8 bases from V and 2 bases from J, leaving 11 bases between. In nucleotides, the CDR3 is TGCAGCCCCTCGGGGCCCACAGATACGCAGTATTTT. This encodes CSPSGPTDTQYF.

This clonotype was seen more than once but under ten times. CDR3 DNA: TGCGCCAGCAGCCAAGGAATAGCGCGCTCCTACAATGAGCAGTTCTTC. Amino acid sequence: CASSQGIARSYNEQFF. V usage is TRBV4-1 and J usage is TRBJ2-1; weak D call: TRBD2 (5 bases). Germline CDR1 MGHRA, CDR2 YSYEKL. This CDR3 spans 16 amino acids. Trimming took off 1 base at V and 0 bases at J, with 10 bases between the two ends.

The CDR3 region is CASSLGPPGQRSNYGYTF. In DNA, the CDR3 is TGTGCCAGCAGCTTAGGGCCCCCCGGTCAGAGAAGTAACTATGGCTACACCTTC. The chain links TRBV7-2 to TRBJ1-2, with no clear D. CDR3 length: 18 amino acids. The germline V gene encodes CDR1 SGHTA and CDR2 FQGNSA. V gave up 1 base and J gave up 1 base, with 19 bases separating them.

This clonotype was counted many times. The CDR3 loop reads CASSPNRGETQYF. CDR3 bases: TGTGCCAGCAGCCCGAACAGGGGAGAGACCCAGTACTTC. The chain recombines TRBV11-2 with TRBJ2-5; 7 nucleotides match TRBD1. CDR1 and CDR2 from the germline V gene are SGHAT and FQNNGV. Trimming at V came to 5 bases and at J to 4 bases, leaving 4 bases not matched to a gene. The CDR3 covers 13 residues.

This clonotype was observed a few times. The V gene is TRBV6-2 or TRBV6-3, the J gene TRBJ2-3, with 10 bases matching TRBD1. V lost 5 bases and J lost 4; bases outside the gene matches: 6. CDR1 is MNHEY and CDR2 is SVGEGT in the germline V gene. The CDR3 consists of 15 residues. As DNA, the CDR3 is TGTGCCAGCAGTCACCCGGGACAGGGGTCAGATACGCAGTATTTT. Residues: CASSHPGQGSDTQYF.

CDR3 loop: CASSRPGAGENTEAFF. CDR3 sequence (DNA): TGTGCCAGCAGTCGCCCGGGGGCGGGAGAGAACACTGAAGCTTTCTTT. V usage is TRBV6-1 and J usage is TRBJ1-1, with a weak D call TRBD1 (6 bases). Trimming took off 5 bases at V and 1 base at J, with 17 bases between the two ends. CDR3 length: 16 amino acids. The germline gives CDR1 MNHNS, CDR2 SASEGT.

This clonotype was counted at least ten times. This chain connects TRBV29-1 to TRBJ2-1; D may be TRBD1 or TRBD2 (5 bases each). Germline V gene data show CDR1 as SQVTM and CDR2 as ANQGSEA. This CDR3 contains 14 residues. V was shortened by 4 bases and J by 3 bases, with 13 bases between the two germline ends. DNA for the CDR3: TGCAGCGTTGCCCGGGGTGGGGGCTACAATGAGCAGTTCTTC. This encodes CSVARGGGYNEQFF.

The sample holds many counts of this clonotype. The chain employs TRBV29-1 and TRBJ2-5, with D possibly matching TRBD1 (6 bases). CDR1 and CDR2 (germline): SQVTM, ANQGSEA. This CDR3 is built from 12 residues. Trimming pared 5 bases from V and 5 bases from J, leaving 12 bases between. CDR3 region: CSVKGGAETQYF. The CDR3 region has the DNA TGCAGCGTTAAAGGGGGAGCGGAGACCCAGTACTTC.

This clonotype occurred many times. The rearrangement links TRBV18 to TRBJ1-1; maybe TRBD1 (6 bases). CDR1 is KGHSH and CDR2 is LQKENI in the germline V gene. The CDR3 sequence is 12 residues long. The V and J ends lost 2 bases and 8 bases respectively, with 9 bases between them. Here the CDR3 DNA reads TGTGCCAGCTCACCAAGACAGGCCGAAGCTTTCTTT. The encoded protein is CASSPRQAEAFF.

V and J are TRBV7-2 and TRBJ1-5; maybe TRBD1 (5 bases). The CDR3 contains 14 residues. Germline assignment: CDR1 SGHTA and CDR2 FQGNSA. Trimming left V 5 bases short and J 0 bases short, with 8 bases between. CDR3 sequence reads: CASSEQDSNQPQHF. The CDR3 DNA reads TGTGCCAGCAGCGAACAGGATAGCAATCAGCCCCAGCATTTT.